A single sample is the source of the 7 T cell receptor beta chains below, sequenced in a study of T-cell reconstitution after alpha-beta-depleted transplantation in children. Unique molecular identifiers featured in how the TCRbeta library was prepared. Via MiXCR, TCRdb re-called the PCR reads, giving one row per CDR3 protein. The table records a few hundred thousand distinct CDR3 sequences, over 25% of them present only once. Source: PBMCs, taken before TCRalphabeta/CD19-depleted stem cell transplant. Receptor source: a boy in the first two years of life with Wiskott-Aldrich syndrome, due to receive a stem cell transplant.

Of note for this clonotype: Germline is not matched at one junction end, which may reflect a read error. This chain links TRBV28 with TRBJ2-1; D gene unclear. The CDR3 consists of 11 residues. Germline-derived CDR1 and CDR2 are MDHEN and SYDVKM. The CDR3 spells CPSSLLYEQFF. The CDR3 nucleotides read TGTCCCAGCAGTTTACTTTATGAGCAGTTCTTC.

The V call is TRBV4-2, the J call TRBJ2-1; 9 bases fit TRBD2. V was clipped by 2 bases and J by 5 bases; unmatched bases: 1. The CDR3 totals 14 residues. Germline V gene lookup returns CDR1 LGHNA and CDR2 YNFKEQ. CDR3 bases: TGTGCCAGCAGCCAATTAGCGGGAGACAATGAGCAGTTCTTC. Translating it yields CASSQLAGDNEQFF.

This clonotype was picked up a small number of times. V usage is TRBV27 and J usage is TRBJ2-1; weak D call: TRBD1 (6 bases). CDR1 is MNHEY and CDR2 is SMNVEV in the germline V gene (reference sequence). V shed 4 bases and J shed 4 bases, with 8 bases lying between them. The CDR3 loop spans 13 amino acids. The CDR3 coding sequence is TGTGCCAGCAGTTCACAGGGTTACAATGAGCAGTTCTTC. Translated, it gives CASSSQGYNEQFF.

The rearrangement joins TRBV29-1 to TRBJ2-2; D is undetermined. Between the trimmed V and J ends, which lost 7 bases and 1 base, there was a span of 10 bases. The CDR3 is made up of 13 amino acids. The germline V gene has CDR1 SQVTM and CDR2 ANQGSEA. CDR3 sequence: CSGRRLNTGELFF. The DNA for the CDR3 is TGCAGCGGCAGACGATTGAACACCGGGGAGCTGTTTTTT.

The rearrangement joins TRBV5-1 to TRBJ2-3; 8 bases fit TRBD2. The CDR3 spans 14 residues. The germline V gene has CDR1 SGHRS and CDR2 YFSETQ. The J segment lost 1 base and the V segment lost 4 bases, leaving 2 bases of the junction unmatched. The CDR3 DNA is TGCGCCAGCAGCGAGCGGGGGCGCACAGATACGCAGTATTTT. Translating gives CASSERGRTDTQYF.

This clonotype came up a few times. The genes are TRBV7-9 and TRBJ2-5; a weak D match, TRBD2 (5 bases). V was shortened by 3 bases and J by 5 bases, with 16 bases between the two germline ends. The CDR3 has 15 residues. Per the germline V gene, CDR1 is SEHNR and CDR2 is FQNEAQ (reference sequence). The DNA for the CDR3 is TGTGCCAGCAGCTTTCGAAGGCTAGCTGGTGAGACCCAGTACTTC. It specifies CASSFRRLAGETQYF. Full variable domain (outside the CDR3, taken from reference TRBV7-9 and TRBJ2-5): DTGVSQNPRHKITKRGQNVTFRCDPISEHNRLYWYRQTLGQGPEFLTYFQNEAQLEKSRLLSDRFSAERPKGSFSTLEIQRTEQGDSAMYLCASSFRRLAGETQYFGPGTRLLVL.

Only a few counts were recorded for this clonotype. The CDR3 sequence: CATSPKAGLGNEQFF. CDR3 in DNA: TGTGCCACCAGCCCGAAGGCAGGCCTGGGGAATGAGCAGTTCTTC. The genes are TRBV24-1 and TRBJ2-1; D is ambiguous. V lost 7 bases and J 7 bases, leaving 19 bases between the germline ends. There are 15 residues in the CDR3. Germline values: CDR1 KGHDR, CDR2 SFDVKD.